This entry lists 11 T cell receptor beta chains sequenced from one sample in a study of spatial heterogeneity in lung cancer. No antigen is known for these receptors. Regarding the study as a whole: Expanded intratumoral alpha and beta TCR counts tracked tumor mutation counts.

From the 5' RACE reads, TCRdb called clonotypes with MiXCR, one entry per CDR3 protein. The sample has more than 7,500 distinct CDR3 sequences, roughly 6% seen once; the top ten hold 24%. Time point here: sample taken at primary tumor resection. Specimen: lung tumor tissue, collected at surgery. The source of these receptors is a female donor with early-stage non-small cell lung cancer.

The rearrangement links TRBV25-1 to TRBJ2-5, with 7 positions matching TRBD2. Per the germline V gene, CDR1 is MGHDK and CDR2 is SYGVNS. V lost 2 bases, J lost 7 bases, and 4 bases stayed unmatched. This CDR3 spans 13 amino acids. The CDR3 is CASSEHGGGTQYF. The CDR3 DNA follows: TGTGCCAGCAGTGAACATGGCGGGGGGACCCAGTACTTC.

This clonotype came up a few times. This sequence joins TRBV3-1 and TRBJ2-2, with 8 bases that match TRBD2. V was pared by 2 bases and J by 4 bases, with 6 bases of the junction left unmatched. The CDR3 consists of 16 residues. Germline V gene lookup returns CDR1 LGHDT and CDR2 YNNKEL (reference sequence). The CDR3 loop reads CASSQYTSGATGELFF. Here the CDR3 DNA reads TGTGCCAGCAGCCAATACACTAGCGGTGCCACCGGGGAGCTGTTTTTT.

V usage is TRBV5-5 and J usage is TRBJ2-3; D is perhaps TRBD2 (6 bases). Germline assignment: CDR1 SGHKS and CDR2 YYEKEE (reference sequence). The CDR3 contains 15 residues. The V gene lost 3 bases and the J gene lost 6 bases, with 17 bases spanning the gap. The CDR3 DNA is TGTGCCAGCAGCTCCCCCGGGACTTCTTTGGATACGCAGTATTTT. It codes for CASSSPGTSLDTQYF.

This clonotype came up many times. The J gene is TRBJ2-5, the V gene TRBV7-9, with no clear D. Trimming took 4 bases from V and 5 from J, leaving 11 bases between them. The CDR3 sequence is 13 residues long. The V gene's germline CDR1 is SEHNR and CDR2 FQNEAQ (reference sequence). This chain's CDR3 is CASSSPGRETQYF. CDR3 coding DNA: TGTGCCAGCAGCTCCCCTGGTCGGGAGACCCAGTACTTC.

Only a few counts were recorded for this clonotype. The CDR3 coding sequence is TGTGCCAGCAGCCAAAGGAAGACCACAGATACGCAGTATTTT. Amino acids: CASSQRKTTDTQYF. The rearrangement links TRBV12-3 or TRBV12-4 to TRBJ2-3; D not resolved. V lost 6 bases and J 2 bases, leaving 12 bases between the germline ends. The CDR3 is made up of 14 amino acids.

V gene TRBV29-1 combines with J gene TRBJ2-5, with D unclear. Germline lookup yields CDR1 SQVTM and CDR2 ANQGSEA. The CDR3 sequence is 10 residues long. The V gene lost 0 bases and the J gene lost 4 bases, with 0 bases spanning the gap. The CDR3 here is CSVEEETQYF. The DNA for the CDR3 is TGCAGCGTTGAAGAAGAGACCCAGTACTTC.

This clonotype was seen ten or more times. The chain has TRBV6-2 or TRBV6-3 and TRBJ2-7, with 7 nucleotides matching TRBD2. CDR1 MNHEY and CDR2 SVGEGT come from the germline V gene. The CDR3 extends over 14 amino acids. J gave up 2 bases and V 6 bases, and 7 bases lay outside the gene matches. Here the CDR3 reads CASSPGEGPYEQYF. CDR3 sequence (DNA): TGTGCCAGCAGCCCCGGGGAGGGGCCCTACGAGCAGTACTTC.

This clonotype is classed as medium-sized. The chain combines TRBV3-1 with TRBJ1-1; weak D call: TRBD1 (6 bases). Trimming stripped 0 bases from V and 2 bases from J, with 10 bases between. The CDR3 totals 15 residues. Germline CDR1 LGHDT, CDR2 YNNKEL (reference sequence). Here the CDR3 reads CASSQELGANTEAFF. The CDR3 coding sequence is TGTGCCAGCAGCCAAGAACTGGGGGCAAACACTGAAGCTTTCTTT.

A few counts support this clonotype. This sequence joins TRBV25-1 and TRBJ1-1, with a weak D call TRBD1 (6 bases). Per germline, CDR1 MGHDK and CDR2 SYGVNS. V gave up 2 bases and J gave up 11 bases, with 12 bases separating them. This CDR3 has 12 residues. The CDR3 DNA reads TGTGCCAGCAGTGAAGACACAGGGAAGGCTTTCTTT. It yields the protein CASSEDTGKAFF. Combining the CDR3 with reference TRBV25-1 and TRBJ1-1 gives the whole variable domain EADIYQTPRYLVIGTGKKITLECSQTMGHDKMYWYQQDPGMELHLIHYSYGVNSTEKGDLSSESTVSRIRTEHFPLTLESARPSHTSQYLCASSEDTGKAFFGQGTRLTVV.

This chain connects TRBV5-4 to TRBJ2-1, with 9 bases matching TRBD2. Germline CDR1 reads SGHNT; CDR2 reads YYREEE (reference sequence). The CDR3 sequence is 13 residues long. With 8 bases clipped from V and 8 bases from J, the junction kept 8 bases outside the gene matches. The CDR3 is CASRVAGVDEQFF. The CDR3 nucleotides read TGTGCCAGTCGCGTAGCGGGAGTCGATGAGCAGTTCTTC.

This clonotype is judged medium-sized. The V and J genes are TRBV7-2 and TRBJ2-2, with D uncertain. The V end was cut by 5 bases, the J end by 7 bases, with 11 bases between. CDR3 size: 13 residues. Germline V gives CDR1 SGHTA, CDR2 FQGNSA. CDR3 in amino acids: CASSPGLGGELFF. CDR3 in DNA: TGTGCCAGCAGCCCCGGGCTCGGCGGGGAGCTGTTTTTT.